The 25 T cell receptor beta chains below come from one sample, sequenced in a study of blood T cell repertoires in COVID-19. Data came from immunoSEQ multiplex PCR; TCRdb stores just in-frame clones and leaves some out. The sample has around 68,000 clones, 80% to 90% seen once. The sequenced sample consisted of peripheral blood. The source is a human donor in a cohort sampled during active COVID-19.

The gene calls are TRBV5-1 and TRBJ2-2; weak D call: TRBD1 (5 bases). Germline lookup yields CDR1 SGHRS and CDR2 YFSETQ. CDR3 length: 15 amino acids. The V end lost 7 bases, the J end lost 0 bases, and 13 bases lay between the germline ends. In DNA, the CDR3 is TGCGCCAGCGCGGACATTTCCTCGAACACCGGGGAGCTGTTTTTT. This codes for CASADISSNTGELFF.

The chain combines TRBV4-1 with TRBJ2-7; 8 positions agree with TRBD1. From germline, CDR1 is MGHRA and CDR2 YSYEKL. V shed 1 base and J 4 bases; nucleotides not matched to a gene: 6. This CDR3 has 15 residues. CDR3 bases: TGCGCCAGCAGCCAAGGGACGACAGGGGAATACGAGCAGTACTTC. Amino acids: CASSQGTTGEYEQYF.

The chain has TRBV28 and TRBJ1-3; D is unresolved. CDR3 length: 14 residues. V was pared by 3 bases and J by 1 base, with 7 bases between. Looked up from germline, CDR1 is MDHEN and CDR2 is SYDVKM. DNA of the CDR3: TGTGCCAGCAGTTTCATGAGTTCTGGAAACACCATATATTTT. This encodes CASSFMSSGNTIYF.

The chain recombines TRBV30 with TRBJ1-3; 7 bases agree with TRBD1. The length of the CDR3 is 14 residues. Germline lookup yields CDR1 GTSNPN and CDR2 SVGIG (reference sequence). V lost 2 bases, J lost 4 bases, and 5 bases stayed unmatched. The CDR3 sequence: CAWSKQGKGNTIYF. In DNA form, the CDR3 reads TGTGCCTGGAGTAAACAGGGGAAAGGAAACACCATATATTTT.

This chain uses TRBV18 with TRBJ2-5; a possible D gene is TRBD2 (6 bases). The germline CDR1 and CDR2 sequences are KGHSH and LQKENI. The CDR3 contains 15 residues. V lost 1 base and J lost 1, with 10 bases in between. In DNA, the CDR3 is TGTGCCAGCTCACCACGAGGAGGGCCCCAAGAGACCCAGTACTTC. Translating it yields CASSPRGGPQETQYF.

J is TRBJ1-6 and V is TRBV6-6; D is uncertain. CDR1 and CDR2 from the germline V gene are MNHNY and SVGAGI (reference sequence). V dropped 0 bases and J dropped 16 bases, with 13 bases sitting between them. The length of the CDR3 is 13 residues. CDR3 in amino acids: CASSYSRVESLHF. CDR3 DNA: TGTGCCAGCAGTTACTCTCGGGTTGAGAGTCTCCACTTT.

This sequence joins TRBV18 and TRBJ2-7; a possible D gene is TRBD1 (5 bases). Trimming took off 3 bases at V and 4 bases at J, with 13 bases between the two ends. Germline V gene sequence: CDR1 KGHSH, CDR2 LQKENI. CDR3 length equals 14 residues. The CDR3 coding sequence is TGTGCCAGCTCACCTGTCCCAGGGCGGTACGAGCAGTACTTC. Translating gives CASSPVPGRYEQYF.

The rearrangement joins TRBV10-3 to TRBJ1-1; a possible D gene is TRBD1 (6 bases). CDR1 is ENHRY and CDR2 is SYGVKD in the germline V gene. V was pared by 6 bases and J by 7 bases, with 12 bases between. The CDR3 runs 12 residues. The DNA for the CDR3 is TGTGCCATCAGCGACAGGCTGTATGAAGCTTTCTTT. Translated: CAISDRLYEAFF.

CDR3 sequence reads: CASSPYGQGNGYTF. CDR3 nucleotides: TGTGCCAGCAGCCCATACGGACAGGGTAATGGCTACACCTTC. The gene calls are TRBV4-2 and TRBJ1-2; TRBD1 matches at 8 bases. The CDR3 has 14 amino acids. The V and J ends lost 4 bases and 6 bases, in that order; junction bases with no gene match: 7. Germline CDR1 reads LGHNA; CDR2 reads YNFKEQ.

V is TRBV9 and J is TRBJ2-5, with TRBD1 identical over 11 bases. The CDR3 runs to 15 residues. Trimming took 0 bases from V and 11 from J; bases not matched to a gene: 9. The V gene's germline CDR1 is SGDLS and CDR2 YYNGEE. In nucleotides, the CDR3 is TGTGCCAGCAGCGTAGGGGGAGGACAGGGGGCGTATCAGTACTTC. It translates to CASSVGGGQGAYQYF.

This clone was detected only once. V usage is TRBV7-2 and J usage is TRBJ1-5; the D is unclear. CDR1 and CDR2 from the germline V gene are SGHTA and FQGNSA. Trimming took 2 bases from V and 7 from J, leaving 9 bases between them. The CDR3 has 13 residues. CDR3 nucleotides: TGTGCCAGCAGCTTACAGGCACAGCAGCCCCAGCATTTT. This translates into CASSLQAQQPQHF.

V usage is TRBV7-2 and J usage is TRBJ1-4; 7 bases fit TRBD1. After removal of 5 bases from V and 5 bases from J, the junction contained 8 bases not matched to a gene. Germline CDR1 is SGHTA and CDR2 is FQGNSA. This CDR3 has 15 residues. CDR3 loop: CASSTRQGSNEKLFF. As DNA, the CDR3 is TGTGCCAGCAGCACCCGACAGGGCTCGAATGAAAAACTGTTTTTT. The variable domain in full, with the rest retrieved from reference TRBV7-2 and TRBJ1-4, is GAGVSQSPSNKVTEKGKDVELRCDPISGHTALYWYRQSLGQGLEFLIYFQGNSAPDKSGLPSDRFSAERTGGSVSTLTIQRTQQEDSAVYLCASSTRQGSNEKLFFGSGTQLSVL.

V is TRBV6-1 and J is TRBJ2-7, with D possibly TRBD2 on 7 matching bases. CDR1 and CDR2 (germline): MNHNS, SASEGT. V was cut by 1 base and J by 4 bases, with 26 bases left in between. This CDR3 region has 19 residues. CDR3 protein: CASSEDFGGRTWGRYEQYF. The CDR3 DNA reads as TGTGCCAGCAGTGAAGACTTCGGGGGGCGAACCTGGGGTAGATACGAGCAGTACTTC.

The chain carries TRBV10-3 and TRBJ1-1; D remains unclear. The germline V and J ends were trimmed by 4 bases and 1 base, with 13 bases remaining between them. This CDR3 comprises 15 residues. Looked up from germline, CDR1 is ENHRY and CDR2 is SYGVKD. CDR3 nucleotide sequence: TGTGCCATCAGTGGATCAAAAGCCCCGAACACTGAAGCTTTCTTT. Protein sequence: CAISGSKAPNTEAFF.

The CDR3 sequence: CASSFGAVWEKLFF. In DNA form, the CDR3 reads TGTGCCAGCAGTTTTGGGGCGGTATGGGAAAAACTGTTTTTT. This chain links TRBV28 with TRBJ1-4; possible D gene TRBD1, 5 bases. The CDR3 is 14 residues long. The germline V and J ends were trimmed by 3 bases and 8 bases, with 13 bases remaining between them. Germline V gene lookup returns CDR1 MDHEN and CDR2 SYDVKM.

This chain connects TRBV5-5 to TRBJ2-1; TRBD2 agrees at 9 bases. V lost 0 bases and J lost 4; bases outside the gene matches: 2. The germline V gene encodes CDR1 SGHKS and CDR2 YYEKEE (reference sequence). The length of the CDR3 is 15 residues. Written as DNA, the CDR3 is TGTGCCAGCAGCTTGGTAGCGGGAGCGTACAATGAGCAGTTCTTC. This encodes CASSLVAGAYNEQFF.

V gene TRBV30 combines with J gene TRBJ2-1; D is uncertain. The germline gives CDR1 GTSNPN, CDR2 SVGIG (reference sequence). With 0 bases removed from V and 6 bases from J, the gap between germline ends came to 9 bases. CDR3 size: 13 residues. CDR3 region: CAWSVQLTNEQFF. In nucleotides, the CDR3 is TGTGCCTGGAGTGTACAGTTGACCAATGAGCAGTTCTTC.

The rearrangement uses TRBV6-4 and TRBJ2-6; TRBD1 is a possible D gene (5 bases). The CDR3 extends over 16 amino acids. Trimming removed 3 bases from V and 2 bases from J, with 11 bases in between. CDR1 and CDR2 from the germline V gene are MRHNA and SNTAGT. CDR3 protein: CASSESVGAGANVLTF. The DNA for the CDR3 is TGTGCCAGCAGTGAGTCGGTAGGGGCTGGGGCCAACGTCCTGACTTTC.

V gene TRBV9 combines with J gene TRBJ2-3, with a possible D match to TRBD1 (6 bases). Germline V gives CDR1 SGDLS, CDR2 YYNGEE. Trimming stripped 3 bases from V and 0 bases from J, with 17 bases between. CDR3 size: 17 residues. In DNA form, the CDR3 reads TGTGCCAGCAGCGGTGGCTCAGGGGCCGCTAGCACAGATACGCAGTATTTT. It yields the protein CASSGGSGAASTDTQYF.

The chain joins TRBV11-2 to TRBJ2-3; weak D call: TRBD2 (6 bases). From germline, CDR1 is SGHAT and CDR2 FQNNGV. Trimming shortened V by 8 bases and J by 9 bases, and 18 bases separated the two germline ends. CDR3 length equals 13 residues. The CDR3 reads CASYLHTSSTQYF. CDR3 sequence (DNA): TGTGCCAGCTACCTACACACTAGCAGCACGCAGTATTTT.

V usage is TRBV10-1 and J usage is TRBJ2-3, with D unresolved. The germline CDR1 and CDR2 sequences are WNHNN and SYGVQD (reference sequence). Trimming took 6 bases from V and 4 from J, leaving 14 bases between them. The CDR3 is 14 residues long. For the CDR3, the DNA is TGCGCCAGCAGCCGACAAAAGTCGGCAGATACGCAGTATTTT. As protein: CASSRQKSADTQYF.

The chain links TRBV11-2 to TRBJ1-6; the D is unclear. This CDR3 contains 17 residues. Germline CDR1 SGHAT, CDR2 FQNNGV. V was pared by 4 bases and J by 10 bases, with 23 bases between. CDR3 amino acids: CASSSSSYPLSGSPLHF. The CDR3 bases are TGTGCCAGCAGCTCCAGTTCGTACCCCTTGTCGGGGTCACCCCTCCACTTT.

The V gene is TRBV5-3, the J gene TRBJ1-2, with 9 bases lining up with TRBD1. TRBV5-3 qualifies as an ORF whose function is uncertain. The CDR3 totals 16 residues. Trimming at V came to 4 bases and at J to 2 bases, leaving 9 bases not matched to a gene. CDR3 bases: TGTGCCAGAAGCAAAAAACAGGGGGCAGGGAACTATGGCTACACCTTC. It translates to CARSKKQGAGNYGYTF.

This chain uses TRBV28 with TRBJ2-3; TRBD1 matches 8 bases. The CDR3 runs to 16 residues. Germline V gene lookup returns CDR1 MDHEN and CDR2 SYDVKM. Germline trimming cut 5 bases from V and 5 bases from J; bases unmatched to any gene: 12. CDR3 residues: CASSPGQEGGGDTQYF. CDR3 DNA: TGTGCCAGCAGTCCGGGACAGGAGGGCGGCGGAGATACGCAGTATTTT.

V and J are TRBV7-2 and TRBJ1-1; D perhaps matches TRBD1 (5 bases). Trimming cost V 3 bases and J 0 bases, with 8 bases left between them. The length of the CDR3 is 14 residues. Germline V lookup: CDR1 SGHTA, CDR2 FQGNSA. CDR3 DNA sequence: TGTGCCAGCAGCTTGGGCAGGGTGAACACTGAAGCTTTCTTT. The encoded protein is CASSLGRVNTEAFF.